This T cell receptor (beta chain) was sequenced for a study of blood T cell repertoires in COVID-19 (TCRdb year 2020). At the level of the whole study: Samples from collaborators originated in the United States, Italy and Spain and spanned both the acute and convalescent phases of COVID-19. The material from the prospective study consisted of cDNA or gDNA derived from T cells, B-cell-depleted T cells, or PBMCs. The dataset comprised deeply sampled blood TCRbeta repertoires from subjects exposed to, actively infected with, or recovered from COVID-19. A freely available public database, intended as a resource for researchers studying the immune response to SARS-CoV-2, is where the repertoires were released. Samples came from the ongoing ImmuneRACE study (first 160 participants) plus 1,254 subjects from 6 global collaborators. The sample metadata nearly always contained a de-identified subject ID, COVID-19 status, age in years and sex. Where HLA class I and class II types were available, the types were taken from metadata supplied by the sample provider, not from assay-based typing. Overall study outcomes, separate from this receptor: Clinical and demographic metadata were provided uncurated, with the amount varying by source and participant.

In the prospective study, participants were about 18 to 95 years old, resided in under 30 geographic areas of the United States, and were enrolled through a virtual design. To assign participants to cohorts, the prospective study relied on clinical history that participants themselves reported in a screening survey and a study questionnaire. Exposed participants had been in contact with someone with a PCR-confirmed or clinician-diagnosed COVID-19 case within 2 weeks of study entry. In the prospective study, mobile phlebotomists collected whole blood, serum and a nasopharyngeal or oropharyngeal swab from each participant. Over a roughly 2-month period, participants in the prospective study had the option of providing additional blood draws and questionnaires. Before DNA extraction, prospective study blood samples were shipped either frozen or at room temperature. This clone came up once. Its antigen specificity is not known. No much larger clonotype is one base removed from it; base qualities were not supplied.

TCRbeta CDR3 regions were amplified from genomic DNA using the immunoSEQ Assay, a bias-controlled multiplex PCR. As for the authors' bioinformatics: The number of nucleated cells in each sample was estimated from the amplification of reference gene primers within the assay. Sequence reads were collapsed and filtered to measure the absolute abundance of every unique TCRbeta CDR3 rearrangement. Productive Simpson clonality was computed per sample as the square root of Simpson's diversity index over productive rearrangements. TCRdb stores this immuneACCESS table with in-frame sequences only. Part of the clones is absent; in the studies checked, under half of the shortfall reflects unresolved V genes, and no reason is known for the rest. From that table come the V and J calls and clone size; the DNA was used to work out D and trimming. Present in this sample are more than 300,000 clones, 90% of which were seen just once. The ten largest clonotypes hold 3% to 5% of the sample.

This receptor was obtained from a woman in her 30s who had been exposed to COVID-19. The sequencing sample was made of PBMCs or T cells enriched from blood (not recorded which).

For the CDR3, the sequence is CASSQSQLNYGYTF. The DNA sequence reads TGTGCCAGCAGCCAGTCACAGCTTAACTATGGCTACACCTTC. Recombination connected TRBV4-2 to TRBJ1-2; no D gene is confidently identified. From the cysteine up to the phenylalanine, the CDR3 has a length of 14 residues. CDR3 DNA is the only sequence kept; it has 42 bases, read in frame from the first base. V and J lose 3 bases and 1 base, and a span of 9 bases separates them. In the germline V gene, CDR1 corresponds to LGHNA and CDR2 to YNFKEQ.